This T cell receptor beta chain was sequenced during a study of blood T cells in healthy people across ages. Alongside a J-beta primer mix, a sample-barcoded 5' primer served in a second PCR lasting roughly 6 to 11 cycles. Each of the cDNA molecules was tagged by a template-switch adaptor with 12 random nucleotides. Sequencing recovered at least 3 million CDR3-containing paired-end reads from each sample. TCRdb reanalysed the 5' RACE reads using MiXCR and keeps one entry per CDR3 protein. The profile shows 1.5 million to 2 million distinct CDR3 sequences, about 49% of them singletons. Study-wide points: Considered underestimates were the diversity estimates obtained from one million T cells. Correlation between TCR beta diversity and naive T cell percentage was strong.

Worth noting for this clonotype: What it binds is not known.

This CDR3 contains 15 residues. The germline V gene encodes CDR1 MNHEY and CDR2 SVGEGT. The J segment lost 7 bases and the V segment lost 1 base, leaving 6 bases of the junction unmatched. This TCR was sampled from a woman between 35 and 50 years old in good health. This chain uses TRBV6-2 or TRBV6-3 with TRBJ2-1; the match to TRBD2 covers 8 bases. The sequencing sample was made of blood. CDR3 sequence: CASSYFGLARNEQFF. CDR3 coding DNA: TGTGCCAGCAGTTACTTTGGACTAGCAAGAAATGAGCAGTTCTTC.